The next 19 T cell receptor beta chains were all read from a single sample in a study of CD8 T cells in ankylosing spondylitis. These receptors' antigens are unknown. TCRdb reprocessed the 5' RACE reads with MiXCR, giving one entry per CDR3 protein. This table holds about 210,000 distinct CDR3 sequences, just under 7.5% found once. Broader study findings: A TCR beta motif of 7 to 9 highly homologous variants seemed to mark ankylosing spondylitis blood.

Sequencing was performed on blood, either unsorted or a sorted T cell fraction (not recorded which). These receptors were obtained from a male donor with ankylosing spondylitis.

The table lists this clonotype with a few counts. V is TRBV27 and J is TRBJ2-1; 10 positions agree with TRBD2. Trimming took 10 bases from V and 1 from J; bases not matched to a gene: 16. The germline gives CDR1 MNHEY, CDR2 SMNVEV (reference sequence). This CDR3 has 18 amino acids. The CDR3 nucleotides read TGTGCCACCACGGCCCTTCTAGCGGGAGTTAGATCCTACAATGAGCAGTTCTTC. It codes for CATTALLAGVRSYNEQFF.

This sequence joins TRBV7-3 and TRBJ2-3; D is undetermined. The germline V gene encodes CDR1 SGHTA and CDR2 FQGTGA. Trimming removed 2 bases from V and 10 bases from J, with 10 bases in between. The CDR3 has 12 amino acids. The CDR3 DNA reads TGTGCCAGCAGCTTAGGAAGTGGGGCGCAGTATTTT. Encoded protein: CASSLGSGAQYF.

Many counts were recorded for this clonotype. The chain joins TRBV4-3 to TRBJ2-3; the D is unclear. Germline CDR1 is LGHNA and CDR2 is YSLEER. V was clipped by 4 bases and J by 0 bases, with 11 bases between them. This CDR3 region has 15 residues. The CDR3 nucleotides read TGCGCCAGCAGCCGTCTCGACGGTAGCACAGATACGCAGTATTTT. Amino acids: CASSRLDGSTDTQYF.

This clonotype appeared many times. CDR3 sequence reads: CASSFLGTSGNSYEQYF. The CDR3 nucleotides are TGTGCCAGCAGCTTTCTTGGGACTAGCGGGAACTCCTACGAGCAGTACTTC. The chain joins TRBV7-9 to TRBJ2-7, with 13 bases identical to TRBD2. The CDR3 spans 17 residues. Germline lookup yields CDR1 SEHNR and CDR2 FQNEAQ (reference sequence). V lost 3 bases and J lost 0; bases outside the gene matches: 5.

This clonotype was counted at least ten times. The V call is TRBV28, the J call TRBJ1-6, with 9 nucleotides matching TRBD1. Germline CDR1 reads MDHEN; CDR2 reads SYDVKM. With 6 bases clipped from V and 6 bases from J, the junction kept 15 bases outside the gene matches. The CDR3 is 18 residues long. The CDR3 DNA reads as TGTGCCAGCAGCCCGGACAGGGGCAGCATTATGTTTAATTCACCCCTCCACTTT. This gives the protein CASSPDRGSIMFNSPLHF.

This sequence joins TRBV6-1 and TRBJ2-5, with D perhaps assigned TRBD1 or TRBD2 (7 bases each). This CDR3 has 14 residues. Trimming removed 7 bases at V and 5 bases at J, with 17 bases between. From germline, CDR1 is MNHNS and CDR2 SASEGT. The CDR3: CASTKRDREETQYF. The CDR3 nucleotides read TGTGCCAGCACCAAGCGGGACAGAGAGGAGACCCAGTACTTC.

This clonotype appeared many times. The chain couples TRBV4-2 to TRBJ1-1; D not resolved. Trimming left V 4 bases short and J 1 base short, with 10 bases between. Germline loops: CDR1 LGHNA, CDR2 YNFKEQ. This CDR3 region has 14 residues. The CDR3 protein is CASSPERRNTEAFF. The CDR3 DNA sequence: TGTGCCAGCAGCCCTGAACGGAGGAACACTGAAGCTTTCTTT.

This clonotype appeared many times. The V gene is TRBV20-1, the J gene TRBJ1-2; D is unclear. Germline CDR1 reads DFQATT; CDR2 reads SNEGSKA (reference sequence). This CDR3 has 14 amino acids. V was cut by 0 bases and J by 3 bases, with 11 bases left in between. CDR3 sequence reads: CSARDRVGYYGYTF. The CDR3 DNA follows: TGCAGTGCTAGAGATCGTGTCGGGTACTATGGCTACACCTTC.

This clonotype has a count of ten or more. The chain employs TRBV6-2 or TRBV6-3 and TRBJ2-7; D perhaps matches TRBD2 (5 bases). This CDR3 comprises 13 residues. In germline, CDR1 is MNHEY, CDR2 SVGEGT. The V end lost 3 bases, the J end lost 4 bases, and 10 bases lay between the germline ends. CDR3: CASSYYGEYEQYF. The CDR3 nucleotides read TGTGCCAGCAGTTATTACGGGGAGTACGAGCAGTACTTC.

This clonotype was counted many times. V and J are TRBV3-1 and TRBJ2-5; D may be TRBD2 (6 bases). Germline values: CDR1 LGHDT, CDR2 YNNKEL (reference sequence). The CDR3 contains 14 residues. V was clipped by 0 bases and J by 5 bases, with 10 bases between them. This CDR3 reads CASSQDIRGETQYF. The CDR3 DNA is TGTGCCAGCAGCCAAGACATCCGGGGGGAGACCCAGTACTTC.

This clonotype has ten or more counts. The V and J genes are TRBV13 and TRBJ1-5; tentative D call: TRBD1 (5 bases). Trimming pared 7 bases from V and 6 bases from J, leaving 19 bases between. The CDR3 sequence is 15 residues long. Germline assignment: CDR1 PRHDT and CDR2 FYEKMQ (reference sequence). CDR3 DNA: TGTGCCAGCACCCCCGGCAGGGAAGTAGGTCAGCCCCAGCATTTT. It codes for CASTPGREVGQPQHF.

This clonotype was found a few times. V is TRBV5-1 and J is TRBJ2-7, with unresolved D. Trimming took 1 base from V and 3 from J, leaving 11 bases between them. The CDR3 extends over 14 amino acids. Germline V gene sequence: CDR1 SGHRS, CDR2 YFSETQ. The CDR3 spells CASSLNMVRYEQYF. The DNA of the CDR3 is TGCGCCAGCAGCTTGAACATGGTTCGCTACGAGCAGTACTTC.

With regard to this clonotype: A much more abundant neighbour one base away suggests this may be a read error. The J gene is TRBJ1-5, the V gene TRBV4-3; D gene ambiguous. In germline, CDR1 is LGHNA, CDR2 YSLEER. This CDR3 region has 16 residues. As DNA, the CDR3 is TGCGCCTGCAGCCAAGTGTATGCGGACCGTCATCAGCCCCAGCATTTT. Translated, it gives CACSQVYADRHQPQHF.

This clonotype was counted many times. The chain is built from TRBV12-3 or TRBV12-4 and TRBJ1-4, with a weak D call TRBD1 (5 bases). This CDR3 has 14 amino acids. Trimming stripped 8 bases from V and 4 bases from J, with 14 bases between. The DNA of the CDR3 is TGTGCCAGCTGCAGGGTTGGGCATAATGAAAAACTGTTTTTT. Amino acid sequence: CASCRVGHNEKLFF.

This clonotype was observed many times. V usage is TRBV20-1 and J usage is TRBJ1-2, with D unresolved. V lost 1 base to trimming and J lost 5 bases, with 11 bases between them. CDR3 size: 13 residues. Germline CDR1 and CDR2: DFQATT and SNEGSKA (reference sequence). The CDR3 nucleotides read TGCAGTGCTAGAGCCTACCGGGGTTATGGCTACACCTTC. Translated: CSARAYRGYGYTF.

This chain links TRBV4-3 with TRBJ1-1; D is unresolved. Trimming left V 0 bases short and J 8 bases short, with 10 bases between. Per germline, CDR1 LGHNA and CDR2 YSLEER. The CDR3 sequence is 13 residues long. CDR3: CASSQDLSYEAFF. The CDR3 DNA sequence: TGCGCCAGCAGCCAAGATTTATCATACGAAGCTTTCTTT.

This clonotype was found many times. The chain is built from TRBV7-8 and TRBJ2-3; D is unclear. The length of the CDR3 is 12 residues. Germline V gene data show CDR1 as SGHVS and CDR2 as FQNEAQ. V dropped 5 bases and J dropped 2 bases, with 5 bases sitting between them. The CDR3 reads CASSLITDTQYF. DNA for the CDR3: TGTGCCAGCAGCCTCATCACAGATACGCAGTATTTT.

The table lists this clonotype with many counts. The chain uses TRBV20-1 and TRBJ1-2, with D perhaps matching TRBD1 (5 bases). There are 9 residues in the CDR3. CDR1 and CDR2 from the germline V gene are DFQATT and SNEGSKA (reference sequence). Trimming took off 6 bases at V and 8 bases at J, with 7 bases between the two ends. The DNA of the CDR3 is TGCAGTGCAGGGGAAGGCTACACCTTC. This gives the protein CSAGEGYTF.

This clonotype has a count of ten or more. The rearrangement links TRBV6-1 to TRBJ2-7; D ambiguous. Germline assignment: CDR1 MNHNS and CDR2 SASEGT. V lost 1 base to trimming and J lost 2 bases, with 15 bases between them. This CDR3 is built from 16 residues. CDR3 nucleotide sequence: TGTGCCAGCAGTGAAGGATTGGTGGGGTACCCCTACGAGCAGTACTTC. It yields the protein CASSEGLVGYPYEQYF.